This T cell receptor beta chain was captured in a study of regulatory T cells in long-lasting Graves disease. General study findings and limits: Sample size was small, which may have lowered accuracy.

Documented time point: newly diagnosed GD, antithyroid drugs for less than 3 months. Construction of the TCR library relied on RNA isolated from PBMCs. Trimming cost V 4 bases and J 0 bases; bases outside gene matches: 14. CDR3 size: 18 residues. Germline V CDR1 and CDR2: GTSNPN, SVGIG (reference sequence). This clonotype occurred a few times. Its specificity is not known. Construction of TCR beta libraries relied on iRepertoire HTBI primers and on Arm-PCR targeting CDR3 regions. TCRdb used MiXCR to reprocess the multiplex PCR reads, holding one entry per CDR3 protein. The sample has some 220,000 distinct CDR3 sequences, approximately 19% seen once. These same data were also listed under a study on T cells in Graves' hyperthyroidism and ophthalmopathy. In that study: With the HTBI primer set, the TCR CDR3 went through a first round of RT-PCR.

The specimen comprised peripheral blood mononuclear cells (PBMCs), sampled at new diagnosis, from a patient treated with antithyroid drugs. This sequence joins TRBV30 and TRBJ2-1, with 8 bases identical to TRBD2. The clonotype comes from a woman aged 30 to 39 with Graves disease. CDR3 region: CAWKGGLDGTFSYNEQFF. As DNA, the CDR3 is TGTGCCTGGAAAGGGGGACTAGACGGGACTTTCTCCTACAATGAGCAGTTCTTC. The full variable domain, its missing parts supplied by reference TRBV30 and TRBJ2-1, is SQTIHQWPATLVQPVGSPLSLECTVEGTSNPNLYWYRQAAGRGLQLLFYSVGIGQISSEVPQNLSASRPQDRQFILSSKKLLLSDSGFYLCAWKGGLDGTFSYNEQFFGPGTRLTVL.